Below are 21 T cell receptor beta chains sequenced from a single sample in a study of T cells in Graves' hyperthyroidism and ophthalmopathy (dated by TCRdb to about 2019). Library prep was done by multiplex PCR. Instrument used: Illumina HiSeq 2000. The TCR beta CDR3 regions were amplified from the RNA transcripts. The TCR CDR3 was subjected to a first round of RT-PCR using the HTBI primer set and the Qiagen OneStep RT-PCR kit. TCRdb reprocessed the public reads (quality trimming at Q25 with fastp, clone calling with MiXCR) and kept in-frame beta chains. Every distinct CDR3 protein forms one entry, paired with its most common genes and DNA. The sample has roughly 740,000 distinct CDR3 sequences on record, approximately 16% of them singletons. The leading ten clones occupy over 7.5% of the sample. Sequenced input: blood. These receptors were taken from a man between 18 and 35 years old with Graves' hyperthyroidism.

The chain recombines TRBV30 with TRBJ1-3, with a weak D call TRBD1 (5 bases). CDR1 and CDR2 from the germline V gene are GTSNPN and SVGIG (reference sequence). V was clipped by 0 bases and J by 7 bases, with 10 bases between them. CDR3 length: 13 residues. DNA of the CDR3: TGTGCCTGGAGTGTGGGGCGAGGCAACACCATATATTTT. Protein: CAWSVGRGNTIYF.

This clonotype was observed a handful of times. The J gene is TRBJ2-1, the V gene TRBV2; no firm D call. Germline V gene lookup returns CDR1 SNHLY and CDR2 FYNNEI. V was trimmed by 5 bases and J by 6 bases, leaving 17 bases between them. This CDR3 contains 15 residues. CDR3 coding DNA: TGTGCCAGCAGTCCCTCCCCTATTGCGTTCAATGAGCAGTTCTTC. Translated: CASSPSPIAFNEQFF.

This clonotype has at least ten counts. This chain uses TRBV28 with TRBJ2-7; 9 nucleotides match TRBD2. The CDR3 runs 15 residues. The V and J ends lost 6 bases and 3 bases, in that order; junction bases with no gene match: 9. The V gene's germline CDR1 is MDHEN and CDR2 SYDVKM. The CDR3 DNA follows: TGTGCCAGCAGGCCCTACGGGACTAGCAACTACGAGCAGTACTTC. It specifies CASRPYGTSNYEQYF.

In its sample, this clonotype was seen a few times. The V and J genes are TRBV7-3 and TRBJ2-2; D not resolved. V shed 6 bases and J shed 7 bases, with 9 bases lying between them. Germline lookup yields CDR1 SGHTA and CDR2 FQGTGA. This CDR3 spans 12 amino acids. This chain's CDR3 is CASRVVGGELFF. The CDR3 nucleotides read TGTGCCAGCAGAGTAGTTGGCGGGGAGCTGTTTTTT.

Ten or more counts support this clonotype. The CDR3 loop reads CASGDSGANVLTF. CDR3 nucleotides: TGTGCTAGTGGTGACTCTGGGGCCAACGTCCTGACTTTC. V usage is TRBV12-5 and J usage is TRBJ2-6; unclear D gene. V lost 5 bases to trimming and J lost 0 bases, with 2 bases between them. CDR1 and CDR2 (germline): LGHNT, FRNRAP. The CDR3 extends over 13 amino acids.

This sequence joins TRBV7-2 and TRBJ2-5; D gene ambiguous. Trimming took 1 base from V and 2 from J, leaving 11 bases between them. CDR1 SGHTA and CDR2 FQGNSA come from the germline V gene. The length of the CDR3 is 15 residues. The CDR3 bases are TGTGCCAGCAGCTTAGTCGTACTACCTCAAGAGACCCAGTACTTC. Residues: CASSLVVLPQETQYF.

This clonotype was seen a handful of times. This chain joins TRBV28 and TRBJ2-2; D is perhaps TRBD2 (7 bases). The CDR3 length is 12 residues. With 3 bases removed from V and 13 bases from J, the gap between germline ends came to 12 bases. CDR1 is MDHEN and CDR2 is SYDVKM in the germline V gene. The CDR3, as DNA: TGTGCCAGCAGTTTGAGGGGGAGGGTGCTGTTTTTT. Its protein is CASSLRGRVLFF.

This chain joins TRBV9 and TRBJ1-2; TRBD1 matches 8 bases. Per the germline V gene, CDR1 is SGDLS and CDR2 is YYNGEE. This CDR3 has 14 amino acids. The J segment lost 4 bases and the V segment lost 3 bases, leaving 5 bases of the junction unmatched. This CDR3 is CASSGQGSGYGYTF. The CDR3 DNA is TGTGCCAGCAGCGGACAGGGGTCGGGCTATGGCTACACCTTC.

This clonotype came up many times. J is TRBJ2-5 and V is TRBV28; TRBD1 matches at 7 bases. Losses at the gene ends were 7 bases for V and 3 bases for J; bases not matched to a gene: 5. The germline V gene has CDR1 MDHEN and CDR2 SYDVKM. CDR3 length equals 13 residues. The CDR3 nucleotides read TGTGCCAGCAAACAGGGGTACGAAGAGACCCAGTACTTC. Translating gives CASKQGYEETQYF.

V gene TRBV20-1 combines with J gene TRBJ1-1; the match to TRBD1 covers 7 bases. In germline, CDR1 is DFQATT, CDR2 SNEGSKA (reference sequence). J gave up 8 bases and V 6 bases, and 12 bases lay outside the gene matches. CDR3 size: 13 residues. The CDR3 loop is CSATYQGGTEAFF. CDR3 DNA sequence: TGCAGTGCGACCTATCAGGGGGGGACCGAAGCTTTCTTT.

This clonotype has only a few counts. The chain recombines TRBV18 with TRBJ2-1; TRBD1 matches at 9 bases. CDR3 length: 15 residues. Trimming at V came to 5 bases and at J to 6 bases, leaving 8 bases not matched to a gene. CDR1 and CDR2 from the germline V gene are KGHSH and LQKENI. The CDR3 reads CASSYGTGRVNEQFF. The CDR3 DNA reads TGTGCCAGCTCATACGGGACAGGGAGAGTCAATGAGCAGTTCTTC.

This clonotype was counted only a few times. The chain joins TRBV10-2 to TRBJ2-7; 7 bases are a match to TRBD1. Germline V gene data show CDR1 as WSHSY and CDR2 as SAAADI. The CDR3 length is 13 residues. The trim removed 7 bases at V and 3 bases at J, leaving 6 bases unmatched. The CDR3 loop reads CASTEDRIYEQYF. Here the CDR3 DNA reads TGCGCCAGCACCGAGGACAGGATCTACGAGCAGTACTTC.

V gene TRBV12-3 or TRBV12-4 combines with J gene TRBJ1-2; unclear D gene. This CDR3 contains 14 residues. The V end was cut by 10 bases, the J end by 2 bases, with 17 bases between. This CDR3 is CATRTPALNYGYTF. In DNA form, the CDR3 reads TGTGCCACCCGAACCCCCGCCCTCAACTATGGCTACACCTTC.

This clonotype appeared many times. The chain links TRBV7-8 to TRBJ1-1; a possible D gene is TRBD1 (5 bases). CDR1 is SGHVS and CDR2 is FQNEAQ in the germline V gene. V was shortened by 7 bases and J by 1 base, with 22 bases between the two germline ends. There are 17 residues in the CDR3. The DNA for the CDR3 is TGTGCCAGCACCGACGGGGCCCTCCCATTTACGAACACTGAAGCTTTCTTT. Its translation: CASTDGALPFTNTEAFF.

The CDR3 bases are TGTGCCAGCAGCTTAGGACTAGCGGACAACTCCTACGAGCAGTACTTC. Its protein product is CASSLGLADNSYEQYF. The chain employs TRBV7-2 and TRBJ2-7; 9 bases agree with TRBD2. The CDR3 runs 16 residues. CDR1 and CDR2 from the germline V gene are SGHTA and FQGNSA. The V gene end was trimmed by 1 base and the J gene end by 0 bases; junction bases not matched to a gene: 4.

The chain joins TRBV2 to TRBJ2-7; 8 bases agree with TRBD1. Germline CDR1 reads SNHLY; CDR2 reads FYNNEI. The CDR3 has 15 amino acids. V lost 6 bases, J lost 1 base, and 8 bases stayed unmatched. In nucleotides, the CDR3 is TGTGCCAGCAGCCAGGGACAGGAAAGATCCTACGAGCAGTACTTC. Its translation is CASSQGQERSYEQYF.

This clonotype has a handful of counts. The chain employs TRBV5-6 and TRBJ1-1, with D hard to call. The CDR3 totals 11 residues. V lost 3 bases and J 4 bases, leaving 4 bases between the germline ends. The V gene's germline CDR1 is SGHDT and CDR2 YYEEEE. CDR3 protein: CASSSLTEAFF. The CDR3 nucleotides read TGTGCCAGCAGCTCCCTCACTGAAGCTTTCTTT.

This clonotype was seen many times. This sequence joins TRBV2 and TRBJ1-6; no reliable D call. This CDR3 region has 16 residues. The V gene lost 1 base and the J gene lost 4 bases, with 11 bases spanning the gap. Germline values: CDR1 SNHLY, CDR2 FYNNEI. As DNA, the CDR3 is TGTGCCAGCAGTGAAGATGGTGGTCCTTATAATTCACCCCTCCACTTT. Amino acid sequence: CASSEDGGPYNSPLHF.

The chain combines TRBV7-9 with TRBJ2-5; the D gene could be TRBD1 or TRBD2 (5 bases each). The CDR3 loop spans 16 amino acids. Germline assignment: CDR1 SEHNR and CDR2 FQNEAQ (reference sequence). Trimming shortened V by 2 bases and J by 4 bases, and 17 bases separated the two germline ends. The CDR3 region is CASSLRDEGRGETQYF. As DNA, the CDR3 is TGTGCCAGCAGCTTAAGGGACGAGGGTCGGGGAGAGACCCAGTACTTC.

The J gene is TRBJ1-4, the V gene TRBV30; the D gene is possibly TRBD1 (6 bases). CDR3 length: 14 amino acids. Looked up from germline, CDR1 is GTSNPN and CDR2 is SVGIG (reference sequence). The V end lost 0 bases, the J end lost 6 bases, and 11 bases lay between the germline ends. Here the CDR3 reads CAWSVRGADEKLFF. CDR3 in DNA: TGTGCCTGGAGTGTACGGGGGGCGGATGAAAAACTGTTTTTT.

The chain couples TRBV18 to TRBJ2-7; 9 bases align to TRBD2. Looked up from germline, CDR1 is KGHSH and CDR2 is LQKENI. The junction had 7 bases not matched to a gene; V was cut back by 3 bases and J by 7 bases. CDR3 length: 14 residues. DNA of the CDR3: TGTGCCAGCTCACCCATTAGCGGGAGTTGGGAGCAGTACTTC. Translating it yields CASSPISGSWEQYF.